This TCR beta chain is drawn from a study of type 1 regulatory T cells. Study background: This in vitro CD4 product, T-allo10, is enriched for Tr1 cells and alloantigen-specific.

This clonotype was detected many times. Its antigen is unknown. Study-wide results and caveats: Compared with non-Tr1 cells, Tr1 cells showed a narrower TCR repertoire.

V was pared by 4 bases and J by 7 bases, with 9 bases between. The CDR3 totals 12 residues. The V gene's germline CDR1 is SGHRS and CDR2 YFSETQ. TCRdb ran MiXCR on the reads and lists one entry per CDR3 protein. The sample contains around 64,000 distinct CDR3 sequences, around 20% of which appear only once. Material for sequencing was cultured type 1 regulatory T (Tr1) cells, either the whole culture or a sorted fraction (not recorded which). The rearrangement links TRBV5-1 to TRBJ2-1; possibly TRBD2 for D (5 bases). The receptor was derived from a human donor in good health. CDR3 nucleotide sequence: TGCGCCAGCAGCCGACTAAATAATGAGCAGTTCTTC. Protein sequence: CASSRLNNEQFF.